A selection of T cell receptor beta chains follows, all from one sample in a study of cytomegalovirus exposure and HLA in healthy donors. The table came from immunoSEQ multiplex PCR; TCRdb's copy has only in-frame clones and leaves some out. The profile covers 130,000 or so clones, with 74% appearing a single time and roughly 4% taken by the ten largest. The sequencing input was PBMCs. These receptors came from a man aged 18 to 29 in good health and CMV-seropositive. Both conserved end residues are part of each CDR3. D genes are given only for firm matches. Rows give clone size only sometimes, using once, few, many, or a class for an expanded clone.

clone size | D gene | J gene | V gene | CDR3 DNA | CDR3 protein
. | . | TRBJ2-5 | TRBV20-1 | TGCAGTCCTCTTCTTTCGGAGACCCAGTACTTC | CSPLLSETQYF
. | TRBD1 | TRBJ1-1 | TRBV19 | TGTGCCAGTAGTTTAATACAGGGGGCTTCGAACACTGAAGCTTTCTTT | CASSLIQGASNTEAFF
. | . | TRBJ2-7 | TRBV18 | TGTGCCAGCTCACCGGGCAGCTCCTACGAGCAGTACTTC | CASSPGSSYEQYF
. | TRBD1 | TRBJ2-2 | TRBV11-3 | TGTGCCAGCAGCCTACAGGGGGCCGGCGGGGAGCTGTTTTTT | CASSLQGAGGELFF
. | . | TRBJ1-2 | TRBV6-5 | TGTGCCAGCAGTAGGGGCGCCGTGAACTATGGCTACACCTTC | CASSRGAVNYGYTF
. | TRBD1 | TRBJ1-4 | TRBV11-2 | TGTGCCAGCAGCCGGGACAGGATATCAACTAATGAAAAACTGTTTTTT | CASSRDRISTNEKLFF
once | TRBD2 | TRBJ2-1 | TRBV30 | TGTGCCTGGAGCCGACTAGCCCTAGGCAATGAGCAGTTCTTC | CAWSRLALGNEQFF
few | TRBD1 | TRBJ2-1 | TRBV18 | TGTGCCAGCTCACTTTCTCGGGACAGTTACAATGAGCAGTTCTTC | CASSLSRDSYNEQFF
. | . | TRBJ1-1 | TRBV6-5 | TGTGCCACCGGGACTGTGAACACTGAAGCTTTCTTT | CATGTVNTEAFF
. | TRBD2 | TRBJ2-1 | TRBV5-1 | TGCGCCAGCAGCTTGGTAGCGGGGGGCCACAATGAGCAGTTCTTC | CASSLVAGGHNEQFF
. | TRBD2 | TRBJ2-3 | TRBV6-4 | TGTGCCAGCAGTCCCACTAGCGGGAGCACAGATACGCAGTATTTT | CASSPTSGSTDTQYF
. | TRBD1 | TRBJ1-6 | TRBV30 | TGTGCCTGGAATAAGGACAGGGGGATTTCTACCCCCCTCCACTTT | CAWNKDRGISTPLHF
. | . | TRBJ2-4 | TRBV10-1 | TGCGCCAGCAGTGACGGGATCCTTGGCATTCAGTACTTC | CASSDGILGIQYF
few | . | TRBJ2-6 | TRBV27 | TGTGCCAGCAGTTTTCTTCCTGGGGCCAACGTCCTGACTTTC | CASSFLPGANVLTF
. | . | TRBJ2-7 | TRBV4-3 | TGCGCCAGCAGCCAAGAAAAGGGACTTGCATGGGGGGAGCAGTACTTC | CASSQEKGLAWGEQYF
. | . | TRBJ1-1 | TRBV18 | TGTGCCAGCTCCCTACAGAGAAACACTGAAGCTTTCTTT | CASSLQRNTEAFF
. | . | TRBJ2-2 | TRBV5-1 | TGCGCCAGCAGATCCGGGACTGTCGTAAGGGCCGGGGAGCTGTTTTTT | CASRSGTVVRAGELFF
. | . | TRBJ1-2 | TRBV28 | TGTGCCAGCAGTATGACAGAACGAGCCTATGGCTACACCTTC | CASSMTERAYGYTF
few | . | TRBJ1-4 | TRBV10-3 | TGTGCCATCAGTGAGACGGCAGGGCCTAATGAAAAACTGTTTTTT | CAISETAGPNEKLFF
. | . | TRBJ1-5 | TRBV28 | TGTGCCAGCAGGCCTACCGGGACTTACAATCAGCCCCAGCATTTT | CASRPTGTYNQPQHF
. | . | TRBJ1-1 | TRBV7-2 | TGTGCCAGTCAGGAGGAACTGAACGCTGAAGCTTTCTTT | CASQEELNAEAFF
. | . | TRBJ1-1 | TRBV18 | TGTGCCAGCTCACCGCAGGGAAACACTGAAGCTTTCTTT | CASSPQGNTEAFF
few | TRBD2 | TRBJ2-4 | TRBV6-1 | TGTGCCAGCAGCACCGGGACTACTTTGGAAAACATTCAGTACTTC | CASSTGTTLENIQYF
. | . | TRBJ2-7 | TRBV4-2 | TGTGCCAGCAGCCAAGATATCTTAGCGGCCTACGAGCAGTACTTC | CASSQDILAAYEQYF
. | . | TRBJ2-7 | TRBV4-2 | TGTGCCAGCAGCCCGCTTCGGGGAGGCGACAACTACGAGCAGTACTTC | CASSPLRGGDNYEQYF
. | . | TRBJ2-3 | TRBV9 | TGTGCCAGCAGCACTCAACAACGGGGGAGCACAGATACGCAGTATTTT | CASSTQQRGSTDTQYF
. | . | TRBJ2-1 | TRBV19 | TGTGCCAGTAGTTCCGATGTGTGGGCTTTGGGTGAGCAGTTCTTC | CASSSDVWALGEQFF
. | TRBD2 | TRBJ2-7 | TRBV19 | TGTGCCAGTAGTAAGACTAGCGAGACGTTCCTCTACGAGCAGTACTTC | CASSKTSETFLYEQYF
. | TRBD1 | TRBJ2-7 | TRBV5-6 | TGTGCCAGCAGCCCCCGGGACAGCTCCTACGAGCAGTACTTC | CASSPRDSSYEQYF
. | . | TRBJ2-2 | TRBV6-5 | TGTGCCAGCAGACGAGGACAGTTGGCCGGGGAGCTGTTTTTT | CASRRGQLAGELFF
few | TRBD2 | TRBJ2-5 | TRBV29-1 | TGCAGCGTCGGACTAGCGGGAACCGGTAGTTACTTC | CSVGLAGTGSYF
few | TRBD2 | TRBJ2-3 | TRBV19 | TGTGCCAGTAGTGCTCGCCGCGGGGGGGCTCAAGATACGCAGTATTTT | CASSARRGGAQDTQYF
few | . | TRBJ1-1 | TRBV10-3 | TGTGCCATCAGTGAGTCAGACAGGAAAGAAGCTTTCTTT | CAISESDRKEAFF
. | TRBD2 | TRBJ2-1 | TRBV18 | TGTGCCAGCTCACCATTCGGCGGGAGCTCCTACAATGAGCAGTTCTTC | CASSPFGGSSYNEQFF
. | TRBD1 | TRBJ2-4 | TRBV2 | TGTGCCAGCAGGGAAGGACAGGGAGGCAAAAACATTCAGTACTTC | CASREGQGGKNIQYF
. | TRBD1 | TRBJ2-7 | TRBV29-1 | TGCAGCGTTGAAGGCCAGGGGGAATACGAGCAGTACTTC | CSVEGQGEYEQYF
. | TRBD1 | TRBJ1-1 | TRBV5-1 | TGCGCCAGTCGGGACAGGGAAAAAGGGAACACTGAAGCTTTCTTT | CASRDREKGNTEAFF
. | . | TRBJ2-7 | TRBV7-6 | TGTGCCAGCAGCTCCGGGGTGAGCTACGAGCAGTACTTC | CASSSGVSYEQYF
. | . | TRBJ1-5 | TRBV19 | TGTGCCAGTAGTATAGCAACCAGGGTTATTCAGCCCCAGCATTTT | CASSIATRVIQPQHF
. | . | TRBJ2-2 | TRBV5-1 | TGCGCCAGCAGCCCGATCTGGGGAGGAGGTCCCACCGGGGAGCTGTTTTTT | CASSPIWGGGPTGELFF
. | . | TRBJ1-2 | TRBV15 | TGTGCCACCAGCAAAACAGGGTTGGAGATGAACTATGGCTACACCTTC | CATSKTGLEMNYGYTF
once | TRBD2 | TRBJ2-7 | TRBV6-6 | TGTGCCAGCAGCCCTCCTCTGGCTAGCGGGAGCTACGAGCAGTACTTC | CASSPPLASGSYEQYF
. | TRBD1 | TRBJ1-6 | TRBV6-6 | TGTGCCAGCAGTTACTCCGACGGGACAGATTCACCCCTCCACTTT | CASSYSDGTDSPLHF
. | . | TRBJ1-3 | TRBV18 | TGTGCCAGCTCTCCCGCGGGGTCTGGAAACACCATATATTTT | CASSPAGSGNTIYF
once | . | TRBJ1-6 | TRBV6-1 | TGTGCCGCACAGAACAGGGTCTATAATTCACCCCTCCACTTT | CAAQNRVYNSPLHF